The rows below give T cell receptor beta chains drawn from one sample of a study of cytomegalovirus exposure and HLA in healthy donors. The method was immunoSEQ multiplex PCR; TCRdb's version includes in-frame clones alone and lacks a portion of them. The sample contains over 130,000 clones, more than 65% of which appear only once. The specimen sequenced was PBMCs. All receptors derive from a man aged 45-65 years in good health and CMV-seropositive. CDR3s include the opening cysteine and the closing phenylalanine or tryptophan. D genes are given only for firm matches. The listing skips clone size in some rows; elsewhere it reads once, few, many or a size class.

V: TRBV5-8; size: .; J: TRBJ2-1; D: .; DNA: TGTGCCAGCAGCTTGGGACTTACTTCCTACAATGAGCAGTTCTTC; CDR3: CASSLGLTSYNEQFF
V: TRBV7-9; size: once; J: TRBJ2-1; D: TRBD2; DNA: TGTTCCAGCAGCTTAGGACTAGCGGGAACCTACAATGAGCAGTTCTTC; CDR3: CSSSLGLAGTYNEQFF
V: TRBV7-3; size: .; J: TRBJ2-6; D: TRBD2; DNA: TGTGCCAGCAGCCTAGTCGCGGGAGCTGGAGCCAACGTCCTGACTTTC; CDR3: CASSLVAGAGANVLTF
V: TRBV6-5; size: .; J: TRBJ1-6; D: .; DNA: TGTGCCAGCAGTTTAGGACAGCCTGGGAATTCACCCCTCCACTTT; CDR3: CASSLGQPGNSPLHF
V: TRBV5-8; size: once; J: TRBJ2-5; D: TRBD2; DNA: TGTGCCAGCAGCTTGGCCGATGGGGGAGGGGAGACCCAGTACTTC; CDR3: CASSLADGGGETQYF
V: TRBV14; size: .; J: TRBJ1-2; D: .; DNA: TGTGCCAGCAGCCAAGAAAGGGGCTATGGCTACACCTTC; CDR3: CASSQERGYGYTF
V: TRBV27; size: .; J: TRBJ2-5; D: .; DNA: TGTGCCAGCAGCCAAGGACACCAAGTTTGGGCGGAGCAGTACTTC; CDR3: CASSQGHQVWAEQYF
V: TRBV7-2; size: .; J: TRBJ2-3; D: TRBD1; DNA: TGTGCCAGCAGCAGACAGGGGGCAGGTGATACGCAGTATTTT; CDR3: CASSRQGAGDTQYF
V: TRBV11-2; size: .; J: TRBJ2-7; D: TRBD2; DNA: TGTGCCAGCACCCCGGGGGGCGGGAGGAATACCTACGAGCAGTACTTC; CDR3: CASTPGGGRNTYEQYF
V: TRBV6-4; size: .; J: TRBJ1-5; D: .; DNA: TGTGCCAGCAGTCAACAGGAAAATCAGCCCCAGCATTTT; CDR3: CASSQQENQPQHF
V: TRBV7-2; size: once; J: TRBJ1-1; D: .; DNA: TGTGCCAGCAGCTTAGGGGCTGATATGAACACTGAAGCTTTCTTT; CDR3: CASSLGADMNTEAFF
V: TRBV7-3; size: few; J: TRBJ2-7; D: TRBD1; DNA: TGTGCCAGCAGTCCCGGGCCGCAGGGGGCTTCCTACGAGCAGTACTTC; CDR3: CASSPGPQGASYEQYF
V: TRBV2; size: .; J: TRBJ2-5; D: TRBD1; DNA: TGTGCCATCAGGGGACAGTTCGGGTCCCAAGGGACCCAGTACTTC; CDR3: CAIRGQFGSQGTQYF
V: TRBV27; size: .; J: TRBJ2-2; D: TRBD1; DNA: TGTGCCAGCAGTCCGACAGGGTCCCACACCGGGGAGCTGTTTTTT; CDR3: CASSPTGSHTGELFF
V: TRBV4-1; size: .; J: TRBJ1-3; D: TRBD1; DNA: TGCGCCAGCAGCCAAGAGGGACAGGGGGTTTCTGGAAACACCATATATTTT; CDR3: CASSQEGQGVSGNTIYF
V: TRBV27; size: .; J: TRBJ1-3; D: .; DNA: TGTGCCAGCAGCCTTACCGCCCTGAGCGCCATATATTTT; CDR3: CASSLTALSAIYF
V: TRBV28; size: .; J: TRBJ2-7; D: .; DNA: TGTGCCAGCAGGGGAATTGAGACTAGTAGGGGCGAGCAGTACTTC; CDR3: CASRGIETSRGEQYF
V: TRBV28; size: .; J: TRBJ2-7; D: .; DNA: TGTGCCAGCAGTTTGGGCCAGGGCCTCTACGAGCAGTACTTC; CDR3: CASSLGQGLYEQYF
V: TRBV2; size: .; J: TRBJ1-1; D: TRBD1; DNA: TGTGCCAGCAGCTTTACAGGGGTGAACACTGAAGCTTTCTTT; CDR3: CASSFTGVNTEAFF
V: TRBV28; size: .; J: TRBJ2-5; D: TRBD1; DNA: TGTGCCAGCAGTGACCGGACAGGGGGCGAGGAGACCCAGTACTTC; CDR3: CASSDRTGGEETQYF
V: TRBV5-1; size: once; J: TRBJ1-6; D: TRBD1; DNA: TGCGCCAGCAGCCTGGACAGGGCGCGGACTTCACCCCTCCACTTT; CDR3: CASSLDRARTSPLHF
V: TRBV19; size: .; J: TRBJ2-4; D: TRBD1; DNA: TGTGCCAGTAGTATCCCGACAGGGAAAAACATTCAGTACTTC; CDR3: CASSIPTGKNIQYF
V: TRBV7-2; size: once; J: TRBJ2-5; D: .; DNA: TGTGCCAGCAGCCGTGGAGGGGAGGAGACCCAGTACTTC; CDR3: CASSRGGEETQYF
V: TRBV6-1; size: .; J: TRBJ2-7; D: TRBD1; DNA: TGTGCCAGCAGTGAGGGACAGCCACCCTCCCACGAGCAGTACTTC; CDR3: CASSEGQPPSHEQYF
V: TRBV5-1; size: .; J: TRBJ2-7; D: TRBD2; DNA: TGCGCCAGCAGCCCTCGCGGGAGTTCCTACGAGCAGTACTTC; CDR3: CASSPRGSSYEQYF
V: TRBV19; size: .; J: TRBJ2-7; D: TRBD2; DNA: TGTGCCAGTAGTATATCTCCTAGCGGCGAGCAGTACTTC; CDR3: CASSISPSGEQYF
V: TRBV19; size: .; J: TRBJ2-1; D: .; DNA: TGTGCCAGTAGTCTTGCGGGGGCACGGGTGTCCTACAATGAGCAGTTCTTC; CDR3: CASSLAGARVSYNEQFF
V: TRBV29-1; size: .; J: TRBJ1-2; D: TRBD1; DNA: TGCAGCGCCCGGACCTATGCCGGGACAGGGATCTCTTATGGCTACACCTTC; CDR3: CSARTYAGTGISYGYTF
V: TRBV19; size: .; J: TRBJ2-3; D: TRBD2; DNA: TGTGCCAGTAGTACCTTCCTAGCGGGAGCCGGCACAGATACGCAGTATTTT; CDR3: CASSTFLAGAGTDTQYF
V: TRBV10-3; size: .; J: TRBJ2-2; D: .; DNA: TGTGCCATCAGTGACCCTTTGGGGGCTAGCGGTACGAACACCGGGGAGCTGTTTTTT; CDR3: CAISDPLGASGTNTGELFF
V: TRBV19; size: .; J: TRBJ1-1; D: .; DNA: TGTGCCAGTAGACAAAGGGGTTTTGGGACTGAAGCTTTCTTT; CDR3: CASRQRGFGTEAFF
V: TRBV7-2; size: .; J: TRBJ2-3; D: TRBD2; DNA: TGTGCCAGCGGGCTAGCGGGCGTCACAGATACGCAGTATTTT; CDR3: CASGLAGVTDTQYF
V: TRBV7-9; size: .; J: TRBJ2-7; D: .; DNA: TGTGCCAGCAGCTCAGGACAGCCCTACGAGCAGTACTTC; CDR3: CASSSGQPYEQYF
V: TRBV5-8; size: .; J: TRBJ2-1; D: TRBD1; DNA: TGTGCCAGCAGCTCAACAGGGGGAATCTACAATGAGCAGTTCTTC; CDR3: CASSSTGGIYNEQFF
V: TRBV27; size: .; J: TRBJ2-2; D: TRBD1; DNA: TGTGCCAGCAGTCCCAACCCATGGACAGGGCCCACCGGGGAGCTGTTTTTT; CDR3: CASSPNPWTGPTGELFF
V: TRBV18; size: .; J: TRBJ2-7; D: TRBD1; DNA: TGTGCCAGCTCACTCAGACCGAGGGGGCAAGGCTCCTACGAGCAGTACTTC; CDR3: CASSLRPRGQGSYEQYF
V: TRBV6-1; size: .; J: TRBJ2-1; D: .; DNA: TGTGCCAGCAGCCTGACATATTACAATGAGCAGTTCTTC; CDR3: CASSLTYYNEQFF
V: TRBV28; size: .; J: TRBJ2-1; D: .; DNA: TGTGCCAGCAGTTTATACGGGGAGAACAATGAGCAGTTCTTC; CDR3: CASSLYGENNEQFF
V: TRBV5-5; size: .; J: TRBJ1-1; D: TRBD1; DNA: TGTGCCAGCAGCGATGGACAGGTGAACACTGAAGCTTTCTTT; CDR3: CASSDGQVNTEAFF
V: TRBV11-3; size: .; J: TRBJ1-1; D: .; DNA: TGTGCCAGCAGTTCCGATCCAGGTGAAGCTTTCTTT; CDR3: CASSSDPGEAFF